This TCR beta chain was sequenced for a study of T cells expressing NK-cell markers. Looking at the study overall: In sorted CD3+CD56+NKG2C+, CD3+CD56+NKG2C- and CD3+CD56-NKG2C+ T cells, TCR beta repertoires were obtained. HCMV seropositivity characterized most of the eight sequenced donors, and seronegativity one. Study findings and constraints: In about 6 donors, dominant NKG2C+ clonotypes were roughly 1.0-7.0% of CD8+ T cells. The leading position in the CD3+CD56-NKG2C+ fraction of a handful of donors also went to these clonotypes.

On this clonotype itself: No antigen is known for it.

Reanalyzing the 5' RACE reads, TCRdb keeps one entry per CDR3 protein, without DNA. This sample's table reports about 260,000 distinct CDR3 sequences. Germline V gene data show CDR1 as SEHNR and CDR2 as FQNEAQ (reference sequence). CDR3 length equals 14 residues. The receptor was derived from a man in his late teens or twenties in good health. The sample taken for sequencing was blood T cells: a sorted CD56 or NKG2C T cell subset, CD4+ or CD8+ T cells, or bulk PBMC T cells (not recorded which). This chain connects TRBV7-9 to TRBJ2-3; TCRdb picks TRBD1, but there is no DNA to check that call. CDR3 protein: CASSLEGRADTQYF.